What follows describes a single TCR beta chain. In TCRdb, the 5' RACE reads were re-called with MiXCR into one record per CDR3 protein. The sample comprises about 75,000 distinct CDR3 sequences, around 7% of which are singletons, and roughly 29% rests with the top ten. Germline CDR1 and CDR2: ENHRY and SYGVKD. The CDR3 runs to 14 residues. J was trimmed by 3 bases and V by 4 bases; bases with no gene match: 6. The data derive from a study of T cells after yellow fever vaccination. Sequencing was performed on CD8+ T cells sorted from PBMCs, taken about 10 days after the first yellow fever vaccination. The rearrangement joins TRBV10-3 to TRBJ2-7; the match to TRBD2 covers 7 bases. The receptor was isolated from a man aged 18-30 years who received the YFV17D yellow fever vaccine. The CDR3 DNA reads as TGTGCCATCAGTGGAGACGGCGGGGGCTACGAGCAGTACTTC. Protein sequence: CAISGDGGGYEQYF.